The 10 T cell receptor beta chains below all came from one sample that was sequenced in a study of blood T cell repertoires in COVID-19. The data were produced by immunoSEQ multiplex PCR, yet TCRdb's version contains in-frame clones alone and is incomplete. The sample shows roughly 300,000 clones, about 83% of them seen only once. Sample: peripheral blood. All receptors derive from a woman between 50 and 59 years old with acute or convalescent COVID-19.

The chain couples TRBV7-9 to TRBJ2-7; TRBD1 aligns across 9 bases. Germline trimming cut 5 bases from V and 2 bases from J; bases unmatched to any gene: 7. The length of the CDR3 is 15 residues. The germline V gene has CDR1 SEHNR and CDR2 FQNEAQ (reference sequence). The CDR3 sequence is CASSSGQGPPYEQYF. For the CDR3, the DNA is TGTGCCAGCAGCAGTGGACAGGGGCCGCCCTACGAGCAGTACTTC.

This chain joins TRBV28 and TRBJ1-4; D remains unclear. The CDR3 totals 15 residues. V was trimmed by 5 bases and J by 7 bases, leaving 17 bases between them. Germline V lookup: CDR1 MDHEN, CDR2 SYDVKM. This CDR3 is CASSPSRWSGEKLFF. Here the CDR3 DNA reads TGTGCCAGCAGTCCGTCACGCTGGTCGGGTGAAAAACTGTTTTTT.

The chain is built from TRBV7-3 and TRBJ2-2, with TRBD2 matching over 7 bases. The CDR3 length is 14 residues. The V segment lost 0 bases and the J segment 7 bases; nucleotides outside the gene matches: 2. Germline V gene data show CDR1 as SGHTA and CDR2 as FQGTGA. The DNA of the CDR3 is TGTGCCAGCAGCTTAACGGGACTAAACGGGGAGCTGTTTTTT. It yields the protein CASSLTGLNGELFF.

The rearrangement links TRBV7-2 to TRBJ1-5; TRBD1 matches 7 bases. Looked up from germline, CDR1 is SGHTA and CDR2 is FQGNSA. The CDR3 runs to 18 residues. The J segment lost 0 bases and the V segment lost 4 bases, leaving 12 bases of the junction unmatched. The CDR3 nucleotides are TGTGCCAGCAGCTCAGCCCGGGACAGTTCTTATAGCAATCAGCCCCAGCATTTT. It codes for CASSSARDSSYSNQPQHF.

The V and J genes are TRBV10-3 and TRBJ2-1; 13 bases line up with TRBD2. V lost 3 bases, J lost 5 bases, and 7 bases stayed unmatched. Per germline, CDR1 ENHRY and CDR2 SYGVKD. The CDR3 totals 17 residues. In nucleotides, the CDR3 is TGTGCCATCAGTGATCCCGGGACTAGCGGGATTGACAATGAGCAGTTCTTC. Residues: CAISDPGTSGIDNEQFF.

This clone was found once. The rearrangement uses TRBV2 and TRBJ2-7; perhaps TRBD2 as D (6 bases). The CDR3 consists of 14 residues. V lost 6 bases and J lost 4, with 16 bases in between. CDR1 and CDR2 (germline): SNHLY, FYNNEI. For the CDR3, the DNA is TGTGCCAGCAGAACCGGGAGCCAGATTTACGAGCAGTACTTC. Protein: CASRTGSQIYEQYF.

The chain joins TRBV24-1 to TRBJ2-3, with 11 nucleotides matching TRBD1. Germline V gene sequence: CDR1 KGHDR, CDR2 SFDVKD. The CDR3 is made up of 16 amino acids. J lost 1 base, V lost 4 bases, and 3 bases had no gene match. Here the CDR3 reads CATSDGGQGGTDTQYF. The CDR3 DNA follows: TGTGCCACCAGTGACGGGGGACAGGGGGGCACAGATACGCAGTATTTT.

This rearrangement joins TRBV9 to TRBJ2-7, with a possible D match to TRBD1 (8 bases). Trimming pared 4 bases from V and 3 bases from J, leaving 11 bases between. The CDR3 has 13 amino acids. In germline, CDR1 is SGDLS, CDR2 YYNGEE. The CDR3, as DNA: TGTGCCAGCAGCACAGGGGGGGGCTACGAGCAGTACTTC. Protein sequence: CASSTGGGYEQYF.

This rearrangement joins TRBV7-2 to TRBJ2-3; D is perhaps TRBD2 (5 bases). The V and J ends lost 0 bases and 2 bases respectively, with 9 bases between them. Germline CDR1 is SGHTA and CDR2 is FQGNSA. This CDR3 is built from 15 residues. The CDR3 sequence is CASSLAPGFTDTQYF. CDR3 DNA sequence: TGTGCCAGCAGCTTAGCGCCGGGGTTCACAGATACGCAGTATTTT.

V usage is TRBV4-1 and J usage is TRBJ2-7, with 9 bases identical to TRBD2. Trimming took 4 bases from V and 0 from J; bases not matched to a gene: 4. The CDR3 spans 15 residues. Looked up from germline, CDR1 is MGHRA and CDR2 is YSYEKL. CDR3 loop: CASSRLSGSSYEQYF. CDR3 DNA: TGCGCCAGCAGCCGTCTTAGCGGGAGCTCCTACGAGCAGTACTTC.